The T cell receptor beta chain under discussion was sequenced for a study of cytomegalovirus exposure and HLA in healthy donors. Study at large: HLA-typed donors contributed about 85 million unique TCRs, which were held in an early data release. Broader study findings: Presence/absence analyses supposed approximately even sequencing depth among donors. Data from an earlier analysis indicated that most TCR beta V segments were productive either about 87% or about 30% of the time.

On this clone itself: What it binds is unknown.

Germline assignment: CDR1 MDHEN and CDR2 SYDVKM. Trimming shortened V by 6 bases and J by 2 bases, and 14 bases separated the two germline ends. CDR3 length: 15 residues. The PCR was carried out with 60 Vbeta primers and 13 Jbeta primers. Data came from immunoSEQ multiplex PCR; TCRdb stores just in-frame clones and leaves some out. The table for this sample gives tens of thousands of clones. This sequence was found in a woman aged 45-60 years in good health and CMV-seropositive. The V call is TRBV28, the J call TRBJ1-5, with D possibly being TRBD1 (6 bases). Input material: PBMCs. CDR3: CASSPGQIRNQPQHF. For the CDR3, the DNA is TGTGCCAGCAGCCCCGGACAGATCCGCAATCAGCCCCAGCATTTT.